Below are 13 T cell receptor beta chains sequenced from a single sample in a study of T cell clonotyping in hematopoietic cell transplantation. Method: immunoSEQ multiplex PCR; TCRdb's copy keeps in-frame clones and lacks some. Seen here are 5,500 to 7,000 clones, roughly nine tenths observed once, and the top ten hold more than 14%. The specimen was peripheral blood mononuclear cells, collected 180 days after allogeneic stem cell transplant. The receptors originated from a female patient between 50 and 59 years old who had an allogeneic stem cell transplant from an unrelated donor, so the T cells may come from the graft donor. Some clones in this sample may be carry-over from other donors' samples.

This clone was seen a few times. The J gene is TRBJ1-2, the V gene TRBV7-8, with 8 bases matching TRBD1. Germline trimming cut 3 bases from V and 3 bases from J; bases unmatched to any gene: 3. Germline V gives CDR1 SGHVS, CDR2 FQNEAQ. CDR3 length equals 14 residues. The DNA for the CDR3 is TGTGCCAGCAGCTTGACAGGGGACGACTATGGCTACACCTTC. Protein product: CASSLTGDDYGYTF.

V gene TRBV5-4 combines with J gene TRBJ2-5, with D unclear. The CDR3 has 13 amino acids. The germline V gene encodes CDR1 SGHNT and CDR2 YYREEE (reference sequence). Trimming pared 4 bases from V and 5 bases from J, leaving 12 bases between. The CDR3 region has the DNA TGTGCCAGCAGCGCCGAGTCTAGGGAGACCCAGTACTTC. Its protein product is CASSAESRETQYF.

The chain carries TRBV6-5 and TRBJ2-3, with D unclear. Germline V gene data show CDR1 as MNHEY and CDR2 as SVGAGI. Trimming cost V 7 bases and J 4 bases, with 6 bases left between them. There are 11 residues in the CDR3. The CDR3: CASTRADTQYF. CDR3 sequence (DNA): TGTGCCAGCACCCGGGCAGATACGCAGTATTTT.

V is TRBV28 and J is TRBJ2-3; D is uncertain. Per the germline V gene, CDR1 is MDHEN and CDR2 is SYDVKM. The CDR3 runs to 15 residues. Trimming removed 9 bases at V and 2 bases at J, with 18 bases between. The CDR3 is CARKFGADHTDTQYF. Here the CDR3 DNA reads TGTGCCAGAAAATTTGGTGCGGATCACACAGATACGCAGTATTTT. Filled out from reference TRBV28 and TRBJ2-3, the complete variable domain reads DVKVTQSSRYLVKRTGEKVFLECVQDMDHENMFWYRQDPGLGLRLIYFSYDVKMKEKGDIPEGYSVSREKKERFSLILESASTNQTSMYLCARKFGADHTDTQYFGPGTRLTVL.

The rearrangement joins TRBV4-1 to TRBJ2-1; 11 bases are shared with TRBD2. CDR3 length: 14 amino acids. Germline V lookup: CDR1 MGHRA, CDR2 YSYEKL. Germline trimming cut 7 bases from V and 4 bases from J; bases unmatched to any gene: 3. CDR3 residues: CASKTSGAYNEQFF. The CDR3 nucleotides read TGCGCCAGCAAGACTAGCGGGGCGTACAATGAGCAGTTCTTC.

V usage is TRBV19 and J usage is TRBJ2-7; 10 bases agree with TRBD1. The length of the CDR3 is 16 residues. Germline values: CDR1 LNHDA, CDR2 SQIVND (reference sequence). Germline trimming cut 7 bases from V and 5 bases from J; bases unmatched to any gene: 14. The CDR3 DNA sequence: TGTGCCAGTAAAGGGGCTCTGGGACAGGGGAAGGACGAGCAGTACTTC. It is translated as CASKGALGQGKDEQYF.

V is TRBV29-1 and J is TRBJ2-7, with 8 bases fitting TRBD1. V lost 6 bases to trimming and J lost 2 bases; unmatched junction nucleotides: 9. This CDR3 spans 14 amino acids. Per germline, CDR1 SQVTM and CDR2 ANQGSEA. The CDR3 loop is CSVWGTGVTYEQYF. In DNA form, the CDR3 reads TGCAGCGTGTGGGGGACAGGCGTAACCTACGAGCAGTACTTC.

This rearrangement joins TRBV5-6 to TRBJ1-5; possibly TRBD1 for D (5 bases). Trimming shortened V by 0 bases and J by 0 bases, and 7 bases separated the two germline ends. Germline V gene sequence: CDR1 SGHDT, CDR2 YYEEEE. The CDR3 contains 15 residues. The CDR3 DNA sequence: TGTGCCAGCAGCTTGGGGGGGTATAGCAATCAGCCCCAGCATTTT. Protein: CASSLGGYSNQPQHF.

The genes are TRBV7-7 and TRBJ2-1; D perhaps matches TRBD2 (6 bases). The CDR3 is made up of 15 amino acids. Germline CDR1 SSHAT, CDR2 FNYEAQ (reference sequence). Trimming shortened V by 0 bases and J by 8 bases, and 14 bases separated the two germline ends. The CDR3 sequence is CASSLATGVVDEQFF. The CDR3 nucleotides are TGTGCCAGCAGCTTAGCGACGGGAGTAGTGGATGAGCAGTTCTTC.

This rearrangement joins TRBV6-5 to TRBJ1-2; TRBD1 matches at 7 bases. Germline V gene lookup returns CDR1 MNHEY and CDR2 SVGAGI. CDR3 length: 12 amino acids. V trimming: 8 bases; J trimming: 4 bases; junction bases outside the gene matches: 4. CDR3 sequence: CASSRDSYGYTF. For the CDR3, the DNA is TGTGCCAGCTCCCGGGACAGCTATGGCTACACCTTC.

The chain carries TRBV14 and TRBJ2-1; 11 positions match TRBD2. Germline V CDR1 and CDR2: SGHDN, FVKESK. V trimming: 4 bases; J trimming: 9 bases; junction bases outside the gene matches: 8. The length of the CDR3 is 15 residues. In nucleotides, the CDR3 is TGTGCCAGCAGCCCCCGACTAGCGGGGTTGGGTGAGCAGTTCTTC. Amino acids: CASSPRLAGLGEQFF.

The chain's CDR3 is CASSVARWGLATDTQYF. CDR3 DNA: TGTGCCAGCAGCGTAGCCAGATGGGGACTAGCGACAGATACGCAGTATTTT. The chain carries TRBV9 and TRBJ2-3, with 10 nucleotides matching TRBD2. The CDR3 is 17 residues long. CDR1 and CDR2 (germline): SGDLS, YYNGEE. Trimming took 0 bases from V and 3 from J; bases not matched to a gene: 7.

This chain joins TRBV30 and TRBJ1-1; unclear D gene. V was trimmed by 0 bases and J by 1 base, leaving 9 bases between them. Germline CDR1 is GTSNPN and CDR2 is SVGIG (reference sequence). CDR3 length: 14 amino acids. CDR3 nucleotide sequence: TGTGCCTGGAGTGTGAGGCAGCCGAACACTGAAGCTTTCTTT. As protein: CAWSVRQPNTEAFF.